This T cell receptor beta chain was captured in a study of T-cell reconstitution after alpha-beta-depleted transplantation in children. Unique molecular identifiers were incorporated into the prepared TCRbeta library. TCRdb redid the calling of the PCR reads with MiXCR, one entry per CDR3 protein. The sample shows a few hundred thousand distinct CDR3 sequences, roughly 43% of them seen only once. CDR3 length equals 14 residues. Trimming shortened V by 2 bases and J by 0 bases, and 7 bases separated the two germline ends. CDR1 and CDR2 from the germline V gene are MNHEY and SVGAGI. The chain has TRBV6-5 and TRBJ1-2, with no clear D. The source was PBMCs, collected before TCRalphabeta/CD19-depleted stem cell transplant. This sequence originates from a girl aged 2 to 10 with aplastic anemia, due to receive a stem cell transplant. CDR3 sequence (DNA): TGTGCCAGCAGTTACGAGGGTTCTAACTATGGCTACACCTTC. Translating it yields CASSYEGSNYGYTF.